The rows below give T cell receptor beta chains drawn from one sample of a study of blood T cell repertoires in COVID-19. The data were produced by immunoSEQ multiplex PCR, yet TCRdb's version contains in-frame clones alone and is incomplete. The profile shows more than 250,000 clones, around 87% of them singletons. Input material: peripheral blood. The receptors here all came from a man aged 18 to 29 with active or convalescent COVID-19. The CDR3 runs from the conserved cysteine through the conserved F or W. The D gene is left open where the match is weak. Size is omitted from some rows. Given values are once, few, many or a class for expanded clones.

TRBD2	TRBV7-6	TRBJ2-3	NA	CASSLPGGALDTQYF	TGTGCCAGCAGCTTACCCGGGGGGGCGTTAGATACGCAGTATTTT
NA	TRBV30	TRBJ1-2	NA	CAWSPAGFANYGYTF	TGTGCCTGGAGCCCAGCAGGTTTTGCTAACTATGGCTACACCTTC
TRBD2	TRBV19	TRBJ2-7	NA	CASSAGGLAGTMGEQYF	TGTGCCAGTAGTGCGGGGGGACTAGCGGGGACCATGGGCGAGCAGTACTTC
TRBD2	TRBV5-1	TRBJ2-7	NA	CASSMGLAVYEQYF	TGCGCCAGCAGCATGGGACTAGCGGTCTACGAGCAGTACTTC
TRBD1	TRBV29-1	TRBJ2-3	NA	CSVEFRDRGYTQYF	TGCAGCGTCGAGTTCCGGGACAGGGGTTATACGCAGTATTTT
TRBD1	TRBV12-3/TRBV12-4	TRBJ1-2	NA	CASSLGTGGGYTF	TGTGCCAGCAGCTTGGGGACAGGGGGTGGCTACACCTTC
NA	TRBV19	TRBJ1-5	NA	CATRAGIQPQHF	TGTGCTACAAGGGCGGGTATCCAGCCCCAGCATTTT
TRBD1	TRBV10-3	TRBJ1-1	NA	CATEEQGTNTEAFF	TGTGCCACGGAAGAACAGGGGACGAACACTGAAGCTTTCTTT
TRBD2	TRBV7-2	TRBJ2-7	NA	CASSLLRLAGDHEQYF	TGTGCCAGCAGCCTCCTTAGACTAGCGGGAGACCACGAGCAGTACTTC
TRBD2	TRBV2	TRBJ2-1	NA	CASSLSSGGAGNEQFF	TGTGCCAGCAGTCTCAGTAGCGGGGGGGCCGGAAATGAGCAGTTCTTC
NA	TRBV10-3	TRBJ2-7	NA	CATKDRFSSYEQYF	TGTGCCACGAAGGACAGATTTTCCTCCTACGAGCAGTACTTC
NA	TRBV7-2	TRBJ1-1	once	CASTWGGSMNTEAFF	TGTGCCAGCACCTGGGGAGGTTCTATGAACACTGAAGCTTTCTTT
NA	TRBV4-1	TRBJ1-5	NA	CASSQAPDRNQPQHF	TGCGCCAGCAGCCAAGCTCCAGACAGGAATCAGCCCCAGCATTTT
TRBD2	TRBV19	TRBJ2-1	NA	CASSMTSGRGEQFF	TGTGCCAGTAGTATGACTAGCGGGAGGGGTGAGCAGTTCTTC
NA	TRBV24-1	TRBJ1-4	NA	CATSDWDTEKLFF	TGTGCCACCAGTGATTGGGACACTGAAAAACTGTTTTTT
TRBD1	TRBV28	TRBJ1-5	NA	CASSSLDRAAPQHF	TGTGCCAGCAGTTCACTAGACAGGGCGGCGCCCCAGCATTTT
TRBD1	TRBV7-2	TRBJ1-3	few	CASSWGQHSGNTIYF	TGTGCCAGCAGCTGGGGACAGCACTCTGGAAACACCATATATTTT
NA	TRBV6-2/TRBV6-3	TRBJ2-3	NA	CASSYSRRTYTDTQYF	TGTGCCAGCAGTTACTCGAGAAGGACTTACACAGATACGCAGTATTTT
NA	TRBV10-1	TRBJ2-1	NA	CASSGLAGHEQFF	TGCGCCAGCAGTGGGCTAGCAGGCCATGAGCAGTTCTTC
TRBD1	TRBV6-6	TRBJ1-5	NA	CASSRQGTDQPQHF	TGTGCCAGCAGTCGACAGGGGACGGATCAGCCCCAGCATTTT
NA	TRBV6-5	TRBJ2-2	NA	CASGRRDTGELFF	TGTGCCAGCGGGAGGAGGGACACCGGGGAGCTGTTTTTT
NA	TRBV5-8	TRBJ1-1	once	CASSLHMGGTEAFF	TGTGCCAGCAGCTTACACATGGGCGGGACTGAAGCTTTCTTT
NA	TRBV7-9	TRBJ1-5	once	CASSSLNQPQHF	TGTGCCAGCAGCTCCCTGAATCAGCCCCAGCATTTT
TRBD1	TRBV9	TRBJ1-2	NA	CASSPPEGTGAIGYTF	TGTGCCAGCAGCCCCCCTGAAGGGACAGGGGCCATTGGCTACACCTTC
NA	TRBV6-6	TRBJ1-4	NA	CASSQLVGKLFF	TGTGCCAGCAGCCAGCTAGTGGGAAAACTGTTTTTT